This T cell receptor (beta chain) was found in a study of technical replicates of blood from a handful of donors (dated by TCRdb to the late 2010s). Libraries came from the immunoSEQ multiplex PCR assay. TCRdb re-hosts the immuneACCESS table, in-frame sequences only. Its copies lack some clones; in the studies checked, an unresolved V gene accounts for under half of them, and the cause for the rest is not known. The sample has about 79,000 clones on record, more than 85% of them singletons. The ten biggest clones cover approximately 0.4% of the sample. The germline V gene specifies SNHLY as CDR1 and FYNNEI as CDR2. V is cut back by 4 bases and J by 4 bases, with 2 bases in the junction unmatched. From cysteine to phenylalanine, the CDR3 is 13 amino acids long. Left in the record is the CDR3 DNA by itself, 39 bases read in frame from the first base. In this sample, this clone turned up a few times. The antigen it recognizes is unknown. No base quality values were provided; no much bigger clone lies one nucleotide off.

Sequenced material: T cells isolated from PBMCs. The V gene is TRBV2 and the J gene is TRBJ1-2; TRBD1 agrees with 8 junctional bases. This TCR derives from a human donor in good health. Some clones in this sample may be carry-over from other donors' samples. The CDR3 region: CASSGGQGYGYTF. The nucleotide sequence is given as TGTGCCAGCAGTGGTGGACAGGGCTATGGCTACACCTTC.